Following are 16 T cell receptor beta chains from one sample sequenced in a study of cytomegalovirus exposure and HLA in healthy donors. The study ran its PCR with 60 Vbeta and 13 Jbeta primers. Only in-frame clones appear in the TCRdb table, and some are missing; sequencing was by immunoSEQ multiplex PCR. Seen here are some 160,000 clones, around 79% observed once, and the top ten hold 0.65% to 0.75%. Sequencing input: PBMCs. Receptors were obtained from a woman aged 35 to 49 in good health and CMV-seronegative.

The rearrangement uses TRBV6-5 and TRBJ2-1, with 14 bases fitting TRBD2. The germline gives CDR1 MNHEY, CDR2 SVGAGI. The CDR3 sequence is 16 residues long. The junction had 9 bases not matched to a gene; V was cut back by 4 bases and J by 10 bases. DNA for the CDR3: TGTGCCAGCAGTTGGGACATAGGGACTAGCGGGAGAGAGCAGTTCTTC. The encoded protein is CASSWDIGTSGREQFF.

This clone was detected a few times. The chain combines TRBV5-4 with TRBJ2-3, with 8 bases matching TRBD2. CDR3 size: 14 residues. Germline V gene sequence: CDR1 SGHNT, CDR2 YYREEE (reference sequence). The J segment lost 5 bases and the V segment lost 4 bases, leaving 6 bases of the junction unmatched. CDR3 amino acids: CASSPQAGEDTQYF. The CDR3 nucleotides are TGTGCCAGCAGCCCCCAAGCGGGAGAAGATACGCAGTATTTT.

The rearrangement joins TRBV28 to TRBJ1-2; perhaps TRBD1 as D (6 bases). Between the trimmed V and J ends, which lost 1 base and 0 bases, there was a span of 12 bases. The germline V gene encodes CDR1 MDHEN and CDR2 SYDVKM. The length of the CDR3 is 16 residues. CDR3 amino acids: CASSLFLQGPNYGYTF. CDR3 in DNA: TGTGCCAGCAGTTTATTTTTACAGGGACCTAACTATGGCTACACCTTC.

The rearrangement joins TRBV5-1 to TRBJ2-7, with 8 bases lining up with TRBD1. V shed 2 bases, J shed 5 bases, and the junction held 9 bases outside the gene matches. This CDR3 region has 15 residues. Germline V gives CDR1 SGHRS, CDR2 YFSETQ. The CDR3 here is CASSFDRGPSDEQYF. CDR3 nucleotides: TGCGCCAGCAGCTTCGACAGGGGACCGTCCGACGAGCAGTACTTC.

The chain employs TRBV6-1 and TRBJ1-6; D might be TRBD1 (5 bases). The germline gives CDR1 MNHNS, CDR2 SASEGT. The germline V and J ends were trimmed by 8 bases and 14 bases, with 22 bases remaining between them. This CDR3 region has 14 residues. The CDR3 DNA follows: TGTGCCAGCGCGAGTTTGGCAGGACAATGCACCCTCCACTTT. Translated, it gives CASASLAGQCTLHF.

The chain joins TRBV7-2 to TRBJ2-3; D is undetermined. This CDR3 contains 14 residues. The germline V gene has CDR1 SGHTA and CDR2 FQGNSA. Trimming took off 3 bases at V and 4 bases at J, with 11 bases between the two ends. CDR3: CASSLLRPPDTQYF. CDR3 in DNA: TGTGCCAGCAGCTTGCTGCGGCCCCCAGATACGCAGTATTTT. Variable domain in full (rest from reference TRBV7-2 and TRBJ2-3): GAGVSQSPSNKVTEKGKDVELRCDPISGHTALYWYRQSLGQGLEFLIYFQGNSAPDKSGLPSDRFSAERTGGSVSTLTIQRTQQEDSAVYLCASSLLRPPDTQYFGPGTRLTVL.

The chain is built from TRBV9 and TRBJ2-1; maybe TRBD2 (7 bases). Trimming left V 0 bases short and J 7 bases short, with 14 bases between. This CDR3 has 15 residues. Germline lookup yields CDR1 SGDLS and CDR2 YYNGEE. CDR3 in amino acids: CASSVVGGGMNEQFF. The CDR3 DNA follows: TGTGCCAGCAGCGTAGTTGGGGGGGGCATGAATGAGCAGTTCTTC.

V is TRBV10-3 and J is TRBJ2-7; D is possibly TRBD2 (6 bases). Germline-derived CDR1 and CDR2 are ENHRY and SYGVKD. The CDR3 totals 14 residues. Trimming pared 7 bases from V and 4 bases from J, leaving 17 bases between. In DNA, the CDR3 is TGTGCCATCAAACGACCCGGGAGTGGATACGAGCAGTACTTC. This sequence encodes CAIKRPGSGYEQYF.

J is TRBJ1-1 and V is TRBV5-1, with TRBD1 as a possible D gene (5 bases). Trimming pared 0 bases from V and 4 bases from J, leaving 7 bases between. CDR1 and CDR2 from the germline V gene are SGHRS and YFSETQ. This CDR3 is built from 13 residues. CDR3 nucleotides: TGCGCCAGCAGCTTGGACAGGTTCACTGAAGCTTTCTTT. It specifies CASSLDRFTEAFF.

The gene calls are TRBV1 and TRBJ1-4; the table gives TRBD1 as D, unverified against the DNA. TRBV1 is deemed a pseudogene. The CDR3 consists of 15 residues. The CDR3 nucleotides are TGCACCAGCAGCCCGCAGGGACAGGGTTGCGAAAAACTGTTTTTT. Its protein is CTSSPQGQGCEKLFF.

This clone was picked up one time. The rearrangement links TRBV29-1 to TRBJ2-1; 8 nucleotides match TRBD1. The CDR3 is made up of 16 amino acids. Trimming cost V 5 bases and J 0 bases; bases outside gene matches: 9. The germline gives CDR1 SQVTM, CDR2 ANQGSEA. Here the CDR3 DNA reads TGCAGCGTTATCCCCCCAGGGGGCGGCTCCTACAATGAGCAGTTCTTC. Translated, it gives CSVIPPGGGSYNEQFF.

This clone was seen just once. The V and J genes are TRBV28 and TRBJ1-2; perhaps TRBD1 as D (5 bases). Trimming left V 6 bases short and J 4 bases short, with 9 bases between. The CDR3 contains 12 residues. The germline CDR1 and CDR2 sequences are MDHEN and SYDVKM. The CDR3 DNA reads TGTGCCAGCAGCAGACAGTCCTATGGCTACACCTTC. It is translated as CASSRQSYGYTF.

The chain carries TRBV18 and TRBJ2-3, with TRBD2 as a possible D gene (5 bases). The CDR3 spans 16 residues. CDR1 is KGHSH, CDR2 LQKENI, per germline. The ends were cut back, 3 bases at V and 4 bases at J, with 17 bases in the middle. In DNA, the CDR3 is TGTGCCAGCTCACCCCGCGTGAGGGAGAAGGCAGATACGCAGTATTTT. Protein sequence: CASSPRVREKADTQYF.

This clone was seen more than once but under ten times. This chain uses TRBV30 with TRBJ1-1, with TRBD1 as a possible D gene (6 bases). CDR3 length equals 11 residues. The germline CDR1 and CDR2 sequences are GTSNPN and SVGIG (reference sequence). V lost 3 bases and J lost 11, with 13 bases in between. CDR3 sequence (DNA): TGTGCCTGGAGACAGGGTGGGGTCGCTTTCTTT. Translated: CAWRQGGVAFF.

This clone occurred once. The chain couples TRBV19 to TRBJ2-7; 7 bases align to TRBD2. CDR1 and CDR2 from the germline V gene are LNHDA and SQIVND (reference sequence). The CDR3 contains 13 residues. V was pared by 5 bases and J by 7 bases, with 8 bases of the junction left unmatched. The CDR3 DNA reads TGTGCCAGTAGTCCGATGCGGGGGTCTGAGCAGTACTTC. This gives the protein CASSPMRGSEQYF.

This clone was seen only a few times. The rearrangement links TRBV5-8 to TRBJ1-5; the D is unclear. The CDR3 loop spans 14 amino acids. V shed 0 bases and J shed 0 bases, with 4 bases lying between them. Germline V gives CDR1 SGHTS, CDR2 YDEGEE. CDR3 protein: CASSLASSNQPQHF. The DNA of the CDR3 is TGTGCCAGCAGCTTGGCCAGTAGCAATCAGCCCCAGCATTTT. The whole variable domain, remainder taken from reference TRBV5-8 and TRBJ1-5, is EAGVTQSPTHLIKTRGQQATLRCSPISGHTSVYWYQQALGLGLQFLLWYDEGEERNRGNFPPRFSGRQFPNYSSELNVNALELEDSALYLCASSLASSNQPQHFGDGTRLSIL.